Below are 17 T cell receptor beta chains sequenced from a single sample in a study of blood T cell repertoires in COVID-19 (TCRdb year 2020). Libraries were built with the immunoSEQ multiplex PCR assay. TCRdb mirrors the immuneACCESS table, restricted to in-frame sequences. Some clones are absent from its copies; in checked studies, under half trace to an unresolved V gene, and the reason for the others is unknown. Across this sample there are some 200,000 clones, with 85% to 95% seen only once. Clones ranked in the top ten supply 0.76% of the sample. Sequencing input: peripheral blood. These receptors came from a man younger than 40 with COVID-19, enrolled during active disease.

This chain links TRBV5-3 with TRBJ2-2; 9 bases fit TRBD2. TRBV5-3 has ORF status, its function being uncertain. CDR3 size: 15 residues. V was clipped by 7 bases and J by 3 bases; unmatched bases: 7. CDR3 sequence reads: CARASGGKDTGELFF. As DNA, the CDR3 is TGTGCCAGAGCCAGCGGGGGGAAAGACACCGGGGAGCTGTTTTTT.

The chain combines TRBV4-1 with TRBJ1-1, with TRBD1 matching 12 bases. CDR3 length: 18 amino acids. CDR1 is MGHRA and CDR2 is YSYEKL in the germline V gene. V shed 5 bases, J shed 0 bases, and the junction held 10 bases outside the gene matches. CDR3 nucleotide sequence: TGCGCCAGCAGCAAAACCGGGACAGGGGGCGCGATGAACACTGAAGCTTTCTTT. Protein sequence: CASSKTGTGGAMNTEAFF.

This sequence joins TRBV2 and TRBJ1-1; 12 bases map to TRBD1. Unmatched junction bases numbered 4, after V lost 8 bases and J lost 3 bases. CDR1 and CDR2 from the germline V gene are SNHLY and FYNNEI. The CDR3 spans 14 residues. The chain's CDR3 is CASGTGGSYTEAFF. The CDR3 DNA sequence: TGTGCCAGCGGGACAGGGGGCTCGTACACTGAAGCTTTCTTT.

The CDR3 sequence is CASEAYSGNTIYF. In DNA, the CDR3 is TGTGCCAGCGAAGCGTACTCTGGAAACACCATATATTTT. The V and J genes are TRBV12-3 or TRBV12-4 and TRBJ1-3; D ambiguous. Trimming stripped 8 bases from V and 0 bases from J, with 8 bases between. The CDR3 loop spans 13 amino acids.

The rearrangement uses TRBV2 and TRBJ2-3, with TRBD2 matching 12 bases. Unmatched junction bases numbered 2, after V lost 6 bases and J lost 1 base. The CDR3 runs 15 residues. Germline V gene sequence: CDR1 SNHLY, CDR2 FYNNEI. The CDR3 is CASRRLAGGTDTQYF. The CDR3, as DNA: TGTGCCAGCAGACGACTAGCGGGGGGCACAGATACGCAGTATTTT.

The chain combines TRBV2 with TRBJ1-2, with no clear D. Trimming removed 8 bases at V and 8 bases at J, with 18 bases between. This CDR3 has 13 residues. From germline, CDR1 is SNHLY and CDR2 FYNNEI. Here the CDR3 DNA reads TGTGCCAGCCTCGTACATCCCAGCGGGGGCTACACCTTC. Its translation is CASLVHPSGGYTF.

The CDR3: CASSHQTGFAETQYF. DNA for the CDR3: TGTGCCAGCAGTCACCAGACAGGGTTTGCGGAGACCCAGTACTTC. V and J are TRBV28 and TRBJ2-5; the match to TRBD1 covers 7 bases. The CDR3 is made up of 15 amino acids. From germline, CDR1 is MDHEN and CDR2 SYDVKM. The V and J ends lost 5 bases and 5 bases, in that order; junction bases with no gene match: 11.

This CDR3 is CAILGQGDTEAFF. Written as DNA, the CDR3 is TGTGCCATCCTCGGACAGGGGGACACTGAAGCTTTCTTT. This chain links TRBV10-3 with TRBJ1-1; 10 positions agree with TRBD1. V lost 8 bases and J lost 3; bases outside the gene matches: 3. The germline CDR1 and CDR2 sequences are ENHRY and SYGVKD. The CDR3 covers 13 residues.

This chain links TRBV7-6 with TRBJ2-5; TRBD2 matches 10 bases. Germline-derived CDR1 and CDR2 are SGHVS and FNYEAQ. This CDR3 comprises 15 residues. V lost 3 bases to trimming and J lost 3 bases; unmatched junction nucleotides: 4. DNA of the CDR3: TGTGCCAGCAGCTTGAGCGGGGGGGCCGAAGAGACCCAGTACTTC. Translating gives CASSLSGGAEETQYF.

In DNA form, the CDR3 reads TGTGCCAGCAGCCCCGGGACTAGCGGGGCCGGGGATACGCAGTATTTT. Translating gives CASSPGTSGAGDTQYF. The chain couples TRBV7-6 to TRBJ2-3; 13 positions agree with TRBD2. The V and J ends lost 5 bases and 6 bases, in that order; junction bases with no gene match: 8. The CDR3 sequence is 16 residues long. Germline V gene lookup returns CDR1 SGHVS and CDR2 FNYEAQ.

This sequence joins TRBV28 and TRBJ2-7; the D gene is possibly TRBD1 (6 bases). Between the trimmed V and J ends, which lost 6 bases and 1 base, there was a span of 19 bases. Germline-derived CDR1 and CDR2 are MDHEN and SYDVKM. The CDR3 consists of 16 residues. CDR3 sequence (DNA): TGTGCCAGCAGCGTCTCCGGGACACAACTTTCCTACGAGCAGTACTTC. Its protein is CASSVSGTQLSYEQYF.

This clone came up once. The chain has TRBV4-1 and TRBJ1-1, with D perhaps matching TRBD1 (5 bases). This CDR3 comprises 14 residues. Trimming stripped 1 base from V and 3 bases from J, with 9 bases between. The germline V gene encodes CDR1 MGHRA and CDR2 YSYEKL. This chain's CDR3 is CASSQGTRYTEAFF. Written as DNA, the CDR3 is TGCGCCAGCAGCCAAGGGACACGATACACTGAAGCTTTCTTT.

The rearrangement uses TRBV11-2 and TRBJ2-7, with D possibly TRBD2 on 7 matching bases. V lost 5 bases, J lost 7 bases, and 21 bases lay in between. The germline CDR1 and CDR2 sequences are SGHAT and FQNNGV. The CDR3 is 15 residues long. CDR3 protein: CASSATGGRGGEQYF. Written as DNA, the CDR3 is TGTGCCAGCAGCGCCACGGGGGGCCGAGGGGGAGAGCAGTACTTC.

The rearrangement joins TRBV6-6 to TRBJ2-1; D not certain. Trimming took off 0 bases at V and 0 bases at J, with 6 bases between the two ends. Germline V gene data show CDR1 as MNHNY and CDR2 as SVGAGI (reference sequence). CDR3 length: 15 residues. The DNA for the CDR3 is TGTGCCAGCAGTTACTCGTCAGGCTCCTACAATGAGCAGTTCTTC. The encoded protein is CASSYSSGSYNEQFF.

The chain couples TRBV7-9 to TRBJ1-2, with 7 bases identical to TRBD1. The germline V gene encodes CDR1 SEHNR and CDR2 FQNEAQ (reference sequence). J gave up 6 bases and V 5 bases, and 18 bases lay outside the gene matches. The CDR3 covers 17 residues. The CDR3, as DNA: TGTGCCAGCAGCCTCAAGCGCGAGAACTGGGACAGCCATGGCTACACCTTC. Translating gives CASSLKRENWDSHGYTF.

This rearrangement joins TRBV3-1 (or the pseudogene TRBV3-2) to TRBJ2-1; weak D call: TRBD2 (7 bases). The germline V and J ends were trimmed by 4 bases and 7 bases, with 11 bases remaining between them. CDR3 size: 13 residues. Germline values: CDR1 LGHDT, CDR2 YNNKEL (reference sequence). This CDR3 is CASSRAGTNEQFF. The CDR3 bases are TGTGCCAGCAGCCGAGCGGGGACAAATGAGCAGTTCTTC.

Turning to this clone: Other nucleotide sequences from this sample produce the same CDR3. The V and J genes are TRBV19 and TRBJ1-3, with D unclear. CDR3 length: 15 amino acids. The germline CDR1 and CDR2 sequences are LNHDA and SQIVND (reference sequence). V gave up 3 bases and J gave up 0 bases, with 9 bases separating them. The CDR3 DNA is TGTGCCAGTAGTATTTTGGCGGACTCTGGAAACACCATATATTTT. Translation gives CASSILADSGNTIYF.